The 13 T cell receptor beta chains given below trace back to one sample, sequenced in a study of shared clonotypes between healthy human individuals. The assay was immunoSEQ multiplex PCR, and TCRdb's table has in-frame clones only and misses some. The table has 950,000 to 1,300,000 clones, 65% to 80% seen once. Source material: memory CD4+ T cells sorted from blood. Sample subset: CD45RA-negative fraction. The origin of the receptors is a man aged 18 to 35 in good health.

This chain links TRBV7-9 with TRBJ2-5; D unclear. This CDR3 spans 15 amino acids. The V gene lost 0 bases and the J gene lost 0 bases, with 8 bases spanning the gap. Germline V gene data show CDR1 as SEHNR and CDR2 as FQNEAQ (reference sequence). CDR3 loop: CASSLAQLNQETQYF. As DNA, the CDR3 is TGTGCCAGCAGCTTAGCGCAACTAAACCAAGAGACCCAGTACTTC.

This rearrangement joins TRBV11-2 to TRBJ2-7; D is possibly TRBD1 (6 bases). Germline V gene lookup returns CDR1 SGHAT and CDR2 FQNNGV. Between the trimmed V and J ends, which lost 0 bases and 3 bases, there was a span of 15 bases. The CDR3 has 16 residues. The CDR3 DNA reads TGTGCCAGCAGCTTAGATTATGGGACACCTTTCTACGAGCAGTACTTC. Translation gives CASSLDYGTPFYEQYF.

This sequence joins TRBV18 and TRBJ2-7; 10 bases match TRBD1. Germline V gives CDR1 KGHSH, CDR2 LQKENI. Germline trimming cut 5 bases from V and 5 bases from J; bases unmatched to any gene: 12. The CDR3 runs to 16 residues. This chain's CDR3 is CASSTLTGGVRDEQYF. CDR3 DNA sequence: TGTGCCAGCTCAACGCTGACAGGGGGCGTTAGGGACGAGCAGTACTTC.

This sequence joins TRBV7-8 and TRBJ2-2, with D uncertain. With 6 bases removed from V and 0 bases from J, the gap between germline ends came to 8 bases. There are 14 residues in the CDR3. From germline, CDR1 is SGHVS and CDR2 FQNEAQ. The CDR3 sequence: CASSPLANTGELFF. The CDR3, as DNA: TGTGCCAGCAGTCCCCTAGCGAACACCGGGGAGCTGTTTTTT.

The chain recombines TRBV19 with TRBJ2-1; D ambiguous. From germline, CDR1 is LNHDA and CDR2 SQIVND (reference sequence). V dropped 3 bases and J dropped 7 bases, with 10 bases sitting between them. CDR3 length equals 13 residues. The CDR3 sequence is CASSIFPSNEQFF. The CDR3 nucleotides are TGTGCCAGTAGTATTTTCCCCAGTAATGAGCAGTTCTTC.

This sequence joins TRBV2 and TRBJ2-7, with TRBD2 matching 9 bases. The V gene end was trimmed by 5 bases and the J gene end by 0 bases; junction bases not matched to a gene: 5. The CDR3 contains 15 residues. Per the germline V gene, CDR1 is SNHLY and CDR2 is FYNNEI. The CDR3 protein is CASSQERGVSYEQYF. The CDR3 DNA is TGTGCCAGCAGTCAGGAGCGGGGGGTCTCCTACGAGCAGTACTTC.

J is TRBJ1-6 and V is TRBV5-4, with D possibly TRBD1 on 5 matching bases. The length of the CDR3 is 17 residues. The V gene's germline CDR1 is SGHNT and CDR2 YYREEE (reference sequence). V shed 3 bases and J shed 0 bases, with 13 bases lying between them. CDR3 sequence (DNA): TGTGCCAGCAGCTCAGCGACAGACAGCTCCTATAATTCACCCCTCCACTTT. Protein product: CASSSATDSSYNSPLHF.

This chain joins TRBV5-1 and TRBJ2-3; D call uncertain. Trimming took off 3 bases at V and 7 bases at J, with 6 bases between the two ends. CDR3 size: 11 residues. Germline CDR1 is SGHRS and CDR2 is YFSETQ. Here the CDR3 reads CASSWGNTQYF. DNA of the CDR3: TGCGCCAGCAGCTGGGGAAATACGCAGTATTTT.

The CDR3 is CASILDREHTPNEKLFF. The DNA of the CDR3 is TGTGCCAGCATCCTGGACAGGGAACATACCCCTAATGAAAAACTGTTTTTT. This chain uses TRBV6-4 with TRBJ1-4; 8 bases line up with TRBD1. The CDR3 contains 17 residues. Per the germline V gene, CDR1 is MRHNA and CDR2 is SNTAGT. The ends lost 7 bases at V and 3 bases at J; junction bases unmatched: 13.

The CDR3 DNA follows: TGTGCCAGCAGCCGGGACCCAAGGGGCGGCTACACCTTC. This encodes CASSRDPRGGYTF. This chain uses TRBV6-5 with TRBJ1-2, with D perhaps TRBD1 (5 bases). Germline-derived CDR1 and CDR2 are MNHEY and SVGAGI. The CDR3 is made up of 13 amino acids. V lost 6 bases, J lost 8 bases, and 16 bases lay in between.

The chain combines TRBV6-1 with TRBJ1-2, with no clear D. This CDR3 region has 14 residues. Trimming pared 4 bases from V and 8 bases from J, leaving 17 bases between. Germline V gene data show CDR1 as MNHNS and CDR2 as SASEGT. CDR3 sequence: CASSGGILLAGYTF. The CDR3 DNA sequence: TGTGCCAGCAGTGGCGGTATCCTTTTGGCGGGCTACACCTTC.

The chain is built from TRBV4-1 and TRBJ2-7; TRBD1 agrees at 7 bases. Germline V gene sequence: CDR1 MGHRA, CDR2 YSYEKL. This CDR3 spans 15 amino acids. V dropped 6 bases and J dropped 4; count of bases not matched to a gene: 12. The CDR3 DNA is TGCGCCAGCAGTACCGACAGGGTAAGAAGTTACGAGCAGTACTTC. Its protein is CASSTDRVRSYEQYF.

The rearrangement joins TRBV19 to TRBJ1-2; 7 positions match TRBD1. CDR1 and CDR2 (germline): LNHDA, SQIVND (reference sequence). Trimming at V came to 0 bases and at J to 8 bases, leaving 12 bases not matched to a gene. This CDR3 is built from 16 residues. This CDR3 is CASSIDSGQPIWGYTF. In DNA form, the CDR3 reads TGTGCCAGTAGTATAGATTCGGGACAGCCCATATGGGGCTACACCTTC. The full variable domain, with the rest looked up from reference TRBV19 and TRBJ1-2, is DGGITQSPKYLFRKEGQNVTLSCEQNLNHDAMYWYRQDPGQGLRLIYYSQIVNDFQKGDIAEGYSVSREKKESFPLTVTSAQKNPTAFYLCASSIDSGQPIWGYTFGSGTRLTVV.